The rows below give T cell receptor beta chains drawn from one sample of a study of blood T cell repertoires in COVID-19. Sequenced by immunoSEQ multiplex PCR; TCRdb stores in-frame clones only, minus some. The data contain 170,000 or so clones, around nine tenths of them singletons. Material: peripheral blood. These receptors came from a woman between 65 and 79 years old with COVID-19, enrolled during active disease. The CDR3 runs from the conserved cysteine through the conserved F or W. The order of the fields is V gene, D gene, J gene, clone size, CDR3 protein, CDR3 DNA. A D gene is named only where the DNA matches it firmly. Clone sizes are given selectively: once, few, many, or a class where the clone is expanded.

TRBV5-1,TRBD1,TRBJ1-2,few,CASSLQDRGLDGYTF,TGCGCCAGCAGCCTGCAGGACAGGGGGTTAGATGGCTACACCTTC
TRBV19,TRBD1,TRBJ1-6,-,CASSPDRGAYNSPLHF,TGTGCCAGTAGTCCCGACAGGGGCGCCTATAATTCACCCCTCCACTTT
TRBV19,TRBD1,TRBJ2-7,-,CASSIPASSGGFKQYF,TGTGCCAGTAGTATCCCCGCCTCGTCAGGGGGCTTCAAGCAGTACTTC
TRBV30,TRBD1,TRBJ1-6,once,CAWSAGQGRSPLHF,TGTGCCTGGAGCGCGGGACAGGGACGGTCACCCCTCCACTTT
TRBV4-1,-,TRBJ2-7,many,CASSQDGSTGYEQYF,TGCGCCAGCAGCCAAGATGGCTCGACAGGCTACGAGCAGTACTTC
TRBV4-1,-,TRBJ2-7,-,CASSPREWMFYEQYF,TGCGCCAGCAGCCCACGGGAGTGGATGTTCTACGAGCAGTACTTC
TRBV11-3,-,TRBJ2-7,-,CASSLVLDYEQYF,TGTGCCAGCAGCTTAGTACTTGACTACGAGCAGTACTTC
TRBV5-4,TRBD1,TRBJ1-2,-,CASSLDRGRGVRNYGYTF,TGTGCCAGCAGCCTAGACAGGGGGCGCGGGGTACGTAACTATGGCTACACCTTC
TRBV6-2/TRBV6-3,-,TRBJ2-5,once,CASSGQWVDQETQYF,TGTGCCAGCAGTGGACAGTGGGTAGATCAAGAGACCCAGTACTTC
TRBV6-5,-,TRBJ1-6,-,CASSLLPEGRESPLHF,TGTGCCAGCAGTTTACTCCCGGAGGGCAGGGAATCACCCCTCCACTTT
TRBV3-1/TRBV3-2,-,TRBJ1-5,-,CASSQAGTGGNQPQHF,TGTGCCAGCAGCCAGGCGGGCACTGGGGGCAATCAGCCCCAGCATTTT
TRBV29-1,-,TRBJ1-1,once,CSVEEGGLNTEAFF,TGCAGCGTTGAAGAAGGAGGACTGAACACTGAAGCTTTCTTT
TRBV10-3,-,TRBJ1-1,-,CAITSVVAGADTEAFF,TGTGCCATCACTAGTGTGGTCGCGGGGGCAGATACTGAAGCTTTCTTT
TRBV3-1/TRBV3-2,-,TRBJ2-3,once,CASSRRRGDTQYF,TGTGCCAGCAGCCGACGGAGGGGTGATACGCAGTATTTT
TRBV11-1,-,TRBJ2-2,once,CASSPGSGTGELFF,TGTGCCAGCAGCCCAGGGTCTGGCACCGGGGAGCTGTTTTTT
TRBV5-4,TRBD1,TRBJ1-2,-,CASSPGTGGYGYTF,TGTGCCAGCAGTCCCGGGACAGGGGGTTATGGCTACACCTTC
TRBV11-3,-,TRBJ1-1,-,CASSLRVTEAFF,TGTGCCAGCAGCCTCAGGGTTACTGAAGCTTTCTTT